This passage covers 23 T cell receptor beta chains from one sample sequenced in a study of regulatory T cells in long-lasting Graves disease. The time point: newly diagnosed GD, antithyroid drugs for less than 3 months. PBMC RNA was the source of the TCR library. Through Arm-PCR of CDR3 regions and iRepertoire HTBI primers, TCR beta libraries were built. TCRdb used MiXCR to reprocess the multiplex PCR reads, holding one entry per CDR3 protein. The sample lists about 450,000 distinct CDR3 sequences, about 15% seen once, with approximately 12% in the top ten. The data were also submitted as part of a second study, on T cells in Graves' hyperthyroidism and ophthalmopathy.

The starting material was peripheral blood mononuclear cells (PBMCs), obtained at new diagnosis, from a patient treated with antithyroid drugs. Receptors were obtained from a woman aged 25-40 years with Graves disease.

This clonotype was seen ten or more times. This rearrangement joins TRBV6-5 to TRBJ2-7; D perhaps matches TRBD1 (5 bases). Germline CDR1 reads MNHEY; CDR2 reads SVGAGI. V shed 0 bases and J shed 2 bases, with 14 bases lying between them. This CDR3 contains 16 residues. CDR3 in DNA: TGTGCCAGCAGTTACTCGAACCAGGGATTTCCCTACGAGCAGTACTTC. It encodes CASSYSNQGFPYEQYF.

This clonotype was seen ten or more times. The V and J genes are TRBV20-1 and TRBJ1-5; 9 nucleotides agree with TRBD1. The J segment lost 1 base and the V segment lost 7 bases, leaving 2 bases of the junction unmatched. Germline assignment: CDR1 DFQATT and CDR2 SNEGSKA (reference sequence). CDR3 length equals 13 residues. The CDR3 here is CSGTGDSNQPQHF. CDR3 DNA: TGCAGTGGGACAGGGGACAGCAATCAGCCCCAGCATTTT.

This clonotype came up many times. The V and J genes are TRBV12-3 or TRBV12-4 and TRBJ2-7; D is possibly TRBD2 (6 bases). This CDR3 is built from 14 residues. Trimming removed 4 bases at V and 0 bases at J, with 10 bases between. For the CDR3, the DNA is TGTGCCAGCAGTTCCGGGGGAAGCTCCTACGAGCAGTACTTC. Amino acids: CASSSGGSSYEQYF.

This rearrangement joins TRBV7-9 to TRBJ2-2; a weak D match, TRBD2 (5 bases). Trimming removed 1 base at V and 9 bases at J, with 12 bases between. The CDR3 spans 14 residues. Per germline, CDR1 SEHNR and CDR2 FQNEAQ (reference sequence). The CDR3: CASSLGPIARELFF. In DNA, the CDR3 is TGTGCCAGCAGCTTAGGGCCGATAGCGCGGGAGCTGTTTTTT.

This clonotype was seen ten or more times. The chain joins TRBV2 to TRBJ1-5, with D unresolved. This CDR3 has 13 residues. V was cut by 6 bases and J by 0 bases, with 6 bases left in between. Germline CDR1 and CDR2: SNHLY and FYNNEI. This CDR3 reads CASSDTSNQPQHF. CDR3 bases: TGTGCCAGCAGCGACACTAGCAATCAGCCCCAGCATTTT.

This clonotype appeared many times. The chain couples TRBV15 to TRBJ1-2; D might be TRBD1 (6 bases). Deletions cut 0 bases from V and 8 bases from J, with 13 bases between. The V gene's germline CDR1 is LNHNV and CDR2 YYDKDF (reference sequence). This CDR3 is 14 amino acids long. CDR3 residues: CATSRDQQGYGYTF. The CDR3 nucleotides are TGTGCCACCAGCAGAGACCAACAGGGTTACGGCTACACCTTC.

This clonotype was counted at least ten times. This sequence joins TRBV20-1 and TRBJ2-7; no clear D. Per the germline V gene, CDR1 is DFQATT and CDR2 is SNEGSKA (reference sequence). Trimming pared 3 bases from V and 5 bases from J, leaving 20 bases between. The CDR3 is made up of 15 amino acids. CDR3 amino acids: CSARDPGSDSDEQYF. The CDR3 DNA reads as TGCAGTGCTAGGGATCCCGGCTCCGATTCCGACGAGCAGTACTTC.

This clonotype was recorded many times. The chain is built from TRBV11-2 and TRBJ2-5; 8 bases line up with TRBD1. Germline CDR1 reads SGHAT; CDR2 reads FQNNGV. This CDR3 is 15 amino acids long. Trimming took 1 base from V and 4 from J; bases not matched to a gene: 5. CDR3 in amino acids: CASSLVAGGAETQYF. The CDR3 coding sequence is TGTGCCAGCAGCTTAGTCGCAGGGGGCGCAGAGACCCAGTACTTC.

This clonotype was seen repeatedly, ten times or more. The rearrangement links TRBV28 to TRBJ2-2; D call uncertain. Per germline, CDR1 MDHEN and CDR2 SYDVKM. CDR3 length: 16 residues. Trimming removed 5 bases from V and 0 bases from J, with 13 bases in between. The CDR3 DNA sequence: TGTGCCAGCAGTAGATACCTGACAACGAACACCGGGGAGCTGTTTTTT. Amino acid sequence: CASSRYLTTNTGELFF.

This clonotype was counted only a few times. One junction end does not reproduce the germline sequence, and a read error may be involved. DNA for the CDR3: TGTGCTAGCAGCCCCAGCGGGGTGAATGAGCAGTTCTTC. Translated, it gives CASSPSGVNEQFF. This sequence joins TRBV7-7 and TRBJ2-1; TRBD2 agrees at 7 bases. The CDR3 covers 13 residues. Germline values: CDR1 SSHAT, CDR2 FNYEAQ (reference sequence). The whole variable domain, filled in from reference TRBV7-7 and TRBJ2-1, reads GAGVSQSPRYKVTKRGQDVTLRCDPISSHATLYWYQQALGQGPEFLTYFNYEAQPDKSGLPSDRFSAERPEGSISTLTIQRTEQRDSAMYRCASSPSGVNEQFFGPGTRLTVL.

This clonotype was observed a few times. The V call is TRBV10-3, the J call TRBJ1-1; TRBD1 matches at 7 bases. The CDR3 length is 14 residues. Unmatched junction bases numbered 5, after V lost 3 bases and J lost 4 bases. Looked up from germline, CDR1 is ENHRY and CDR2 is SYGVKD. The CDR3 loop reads CAISDDRVSTEAFF. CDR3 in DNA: TGTGCCATCAGTGACGACAGGGTGTCCACTGAAGCTTTCTTT.

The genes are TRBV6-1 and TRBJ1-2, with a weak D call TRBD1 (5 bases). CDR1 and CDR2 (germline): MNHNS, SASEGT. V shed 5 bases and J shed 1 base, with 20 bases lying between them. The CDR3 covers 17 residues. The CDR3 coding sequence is TGTGCCAGCAGTAAAAGGGACCCGAGGGTTAGTAACTATGGCTACACCTTC. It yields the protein CASSKRDPRVSNYGYTF.

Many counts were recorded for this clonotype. In DNA, the CDR3 is TGTGCCACCAGTGCCGTGAAGCCGGGCACCGCCTCCTACGAGCAGTACTTC. Amino acids: CATSAVKPGTASYEQYF. The V gene is TRBV24-1, the J gene TRBJ2-7; no clear D. The CDR3 is made up of 17 amino acids. Between the trimmed V and J ends, which lost 5 bases and 0 bases, there was a span of 19 bases. CDR1 is KGHDR, CDR2 SFDVKD, per germline.

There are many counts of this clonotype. CDR3 DNA sequence: TGTGCCAGCAGCTTAGGGGGTTTGGACAGCCTCGGTGGCTACACCTTC. Translation gives CASSLGGLDSLGGYTF. The chain joins TRBV7-3 to TRBJ1-2; TRBD1 might be the D (6 bases). V lost 2 bases and J 7 bases, leaving 20 bases between the germline ends. Germline loops: CDR1 SGHTA, CDR2 FQGTGA. The CDR3 totals 16 residues.

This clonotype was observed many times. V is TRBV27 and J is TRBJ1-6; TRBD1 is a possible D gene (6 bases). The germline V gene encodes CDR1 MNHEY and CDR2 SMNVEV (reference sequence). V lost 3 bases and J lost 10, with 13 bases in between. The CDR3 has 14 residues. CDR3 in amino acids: CASSLGQGWSPLHF. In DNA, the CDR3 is TGTGCCAGCAGTTTGGGTCAGGGGTGGTCACCCCTCCACTTT.

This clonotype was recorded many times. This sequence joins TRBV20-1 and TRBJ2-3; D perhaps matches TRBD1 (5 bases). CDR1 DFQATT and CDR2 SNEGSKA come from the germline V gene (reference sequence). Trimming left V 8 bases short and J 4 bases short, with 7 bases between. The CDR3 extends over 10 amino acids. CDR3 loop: CSTRADTQYF. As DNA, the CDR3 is TGCAGTACCAGGGCAGATACGCAGTATTTT.

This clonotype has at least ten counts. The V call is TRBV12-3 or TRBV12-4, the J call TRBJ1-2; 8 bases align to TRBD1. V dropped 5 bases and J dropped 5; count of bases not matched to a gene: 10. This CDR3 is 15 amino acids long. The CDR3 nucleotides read TGTGCCAGCAGTAACCCCGGGACAGGAGATTATGGCTACACCTTC. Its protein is CASSNPGTGDYGYTF.

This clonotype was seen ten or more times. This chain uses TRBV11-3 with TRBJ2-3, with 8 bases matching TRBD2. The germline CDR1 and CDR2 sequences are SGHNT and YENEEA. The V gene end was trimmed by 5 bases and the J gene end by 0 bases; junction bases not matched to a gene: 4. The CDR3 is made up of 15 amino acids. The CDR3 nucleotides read TGTGCCAGCAGCGGGGGGACTAGGAGCACAGATACGCAGTATTTT. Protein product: CASSGGTRSTDTQYF.

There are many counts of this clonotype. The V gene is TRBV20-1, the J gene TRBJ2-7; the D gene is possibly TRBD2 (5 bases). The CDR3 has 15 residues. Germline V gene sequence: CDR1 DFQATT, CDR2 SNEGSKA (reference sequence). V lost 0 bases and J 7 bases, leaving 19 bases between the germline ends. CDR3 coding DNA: TGCAGTGCTAGAGATTCCGGCATAAAGGGCGGGGAGCAGTACTTC. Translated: CSARDSGIKGGEQYF.

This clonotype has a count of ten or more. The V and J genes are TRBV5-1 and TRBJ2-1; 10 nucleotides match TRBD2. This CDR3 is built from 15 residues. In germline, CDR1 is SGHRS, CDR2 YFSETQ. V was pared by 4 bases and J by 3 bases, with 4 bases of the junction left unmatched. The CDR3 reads CASSPSGSGYNEQFF. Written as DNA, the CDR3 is TGCGCCAGCAGCCCTAGCGGGAGTGGCTACAATGAGCAGTTCTTC.

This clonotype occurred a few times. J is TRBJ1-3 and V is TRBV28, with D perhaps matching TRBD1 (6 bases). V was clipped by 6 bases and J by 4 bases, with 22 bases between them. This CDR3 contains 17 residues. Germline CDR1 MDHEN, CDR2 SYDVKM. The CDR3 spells CASSPTDSNVFGNTIYF. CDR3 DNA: TGTGCCAGCAGCCCGACGGACAGTAATGTTTTCGGAAACACCATATATTTT.

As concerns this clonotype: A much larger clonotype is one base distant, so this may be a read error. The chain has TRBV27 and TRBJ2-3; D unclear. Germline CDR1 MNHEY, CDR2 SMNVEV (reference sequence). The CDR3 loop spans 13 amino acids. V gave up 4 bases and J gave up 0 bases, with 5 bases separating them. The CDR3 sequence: CASSSHSTDTQYF. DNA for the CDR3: TGTGCCAGCAGTTCCCACAGCACAGATACGCAGTATTTT.

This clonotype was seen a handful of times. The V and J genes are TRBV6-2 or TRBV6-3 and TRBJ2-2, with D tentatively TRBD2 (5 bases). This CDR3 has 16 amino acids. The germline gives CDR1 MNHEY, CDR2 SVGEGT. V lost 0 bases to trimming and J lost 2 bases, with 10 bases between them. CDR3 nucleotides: TGTGCCAGCAGTTACTCCTTGGCGGGCAACACCGGGGAGCTGTTTTTT. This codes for CASSYSLAGNTGELFF.